Listed below are T cell receptor beta chains from one sample, sequenced in a study of T-cell reconstitution after alpha-beta-depleted transplantation in children. In TCRdb, the PCR reads were re-called with MiXCR into one record per CDR3 protein. This sample has around 440,000 distinct CDR3 sequences, with approximately 10% found just once. Sequenced material: PBMCs, taken before TCRalphabeta/CD19-depleted stem cell transplant. Receptors were obtained from a child aged 2 to 10 with inherited bone marrow failure, due to receive a stem cell transplant. Each CDR3 is given with its conserved first and last residue. The D gene is left open where the match is weak. The size of a clone is reported for some rows only, either as once, few or many, or as a class for expanded clones.

v_call: TRBV14
j_call: TRBJ2-1
clone_size: many
d_call: NA
cdr3_nt: TGTGCCAGCAGGGGGCTAAGCTACAATGAGCAGTTCTTC
cdr3_aa: CASRGLSYNEQFF

v_call: TRBV11-2
j_call: TRBJ2-2
clone_size: few
d_call: NA
cdr3_nt: TGTGCCAGCAGCTTAGATCTTTTGGTAGCGACCGGGGAGCTGTTTTTT
cdr3_aa: CASSLDLLVATGELFF

v_call: TRBV11-2
j_call: TRBJ2-7
clone_size: many
d_call: TRBD1
cdr3_nt: TGTGCCAGCAGGCCGGGACAGGGTTCCCACGAGCAGTACTTC
cdr3_aa: CASRPGQGSHEQYF

v_call: TRBV19
j_call: TRBJ2-1
clone_size: many
d_call: NA
cdr3_nt: TGTGCCAGCGAGACAGGTGGCTCCTACAATGAGCAGTTCTTC
cdr3_aa: CASETGGSYNEQFF

v_call: TRBV20-1
j_call: TRBJ2-7
clone_size: many
d_call: TRBD1
cdr3_nt: TGCAGTGCTTCGGGACAGGGGTTGGCCTACGAGCAGTACTTC
cdr3_aa: CSASGQGLAYEQYF

v_call: TRBV7-9
j_call: TRBJ2-6
clone_size: NA
d_call: NA
cdr3_nt: TGTGCCAGCAGCCCCCCCGCTAGTTCTGGGGCCAACGGCCTGACTTTC
cdr3_aa: CASSPPASSGANGLTF

v_call: TRBV21-1
j_call: TRBJ2-5
clone_size: many
d_call: NA
cdr3_nt: TGTGCCAGCAGCACACTACCGGGACATCTGCAAGAGACCCAGTACTTC
cdr3_aa: CASSTLPGHLQETQYF

v_call: TRBV9
j_call: TRBJ2-1
clone_size: many
d_call: TRBD2
cdr3_nt: TGTGCCAGCAGCGTAGGGTGGCGGACTAGCGGGGACTACAATGAGCAGTTCTTC
cdr3_aa: CASSVGWRTSGDYNEQFF

v_call: TRBV5-1
j_call: TRBJ2-1
clone_size: many
d_call: NA
cdr3_nt: TGCGCCAGCAGCTTGGATGCGGGACTCTCCTACAATGAGCAGTTCTTC
cdr3_aa: CASSLDAGLSYNEQFF

v_call: TRBV12-3/TRBV12-4
j_call: TRBJ1-2
clone_size: many
d_call: NA
cdr3_nt: TGTGCCAGCAAAACCGGGGACTATGGCTACACCTTC
cdr3_aa: CASKTGDYGYTF

v_call: TRBV12-3/TRBV12-4
j_call: TRBJ2-5
clone_size: few
d_call: TRBD1
cdr3_nt: TGTGCCAGCAGTCTCAGGACAGGGCAGACCCAGTACTTC
cdr3_aa: CASSLRTGQTQYF

v_call: TRBV7-2
j_call: TRBJ2-3
clone_size: NA
d_call: TRBD2
cdr3_nt: TGTGCCAGCAGCCCTAGAGGCGGGAGTGGGGCAGATACGCAGTATTTT
cdr3_aa: CASSPRGGSGADTQYF

v_call: TRBV4-3
j_call: TRBJ2-1
clone_size: many
d_call: TRBD2
cdr3_nt: TGCGCCAGCAGCCGCGTAGCGGGAGGGTACTCCGATGAGCAGTTCTTC
cdr3_aa: CASSRVAGGYSDEQFF

v_call: TRBV7-9
j_call: TRBJ1-2
clone_size: NA
d_call: NA
cdr3_nt: TGTGCCAGCAGCTTCTTCGGGGGGACGAACTATGGCTACACCTTC
cdr3_aa: CASSFFGGTNYGYTF

v_call: TRBV19
j_call: TRBJ2-1
clone_size: NA
d_call: NA
cdr3_nt: TGTGCCAGTAAAGGAGGACTCAGGCATGAGCAGTTCTTC
cdr3_aa: CASKGGLRHEQFF

v_call: TRBV11-2
j_call: TRBJ2-3
clone_size: many
d_call: TRBD1
cdr3_nt: TGTGCCAGCAGATTGGGGGCAGGGGGCGCGATGGCGGGCGTTAGGGATACGCAGTATTTT
cdr3_aa: CASRLGAGGAMAGVRDTQYF